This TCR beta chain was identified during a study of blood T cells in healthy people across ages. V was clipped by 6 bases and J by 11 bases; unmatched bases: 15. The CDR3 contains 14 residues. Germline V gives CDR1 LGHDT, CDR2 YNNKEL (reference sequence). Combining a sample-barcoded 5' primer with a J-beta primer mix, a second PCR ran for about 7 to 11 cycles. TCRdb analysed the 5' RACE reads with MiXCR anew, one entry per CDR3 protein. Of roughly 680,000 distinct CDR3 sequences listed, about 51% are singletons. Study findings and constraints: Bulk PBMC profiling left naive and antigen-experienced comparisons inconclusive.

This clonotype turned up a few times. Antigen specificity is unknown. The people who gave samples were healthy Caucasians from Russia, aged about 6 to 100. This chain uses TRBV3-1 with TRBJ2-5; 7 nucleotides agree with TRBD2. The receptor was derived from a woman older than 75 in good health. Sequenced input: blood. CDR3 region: CASSPGGWGNEQYF. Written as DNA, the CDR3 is TGTGCCAGCAGTCCGGGGGGTTGGGGGAATGAGCAGTACTTC.